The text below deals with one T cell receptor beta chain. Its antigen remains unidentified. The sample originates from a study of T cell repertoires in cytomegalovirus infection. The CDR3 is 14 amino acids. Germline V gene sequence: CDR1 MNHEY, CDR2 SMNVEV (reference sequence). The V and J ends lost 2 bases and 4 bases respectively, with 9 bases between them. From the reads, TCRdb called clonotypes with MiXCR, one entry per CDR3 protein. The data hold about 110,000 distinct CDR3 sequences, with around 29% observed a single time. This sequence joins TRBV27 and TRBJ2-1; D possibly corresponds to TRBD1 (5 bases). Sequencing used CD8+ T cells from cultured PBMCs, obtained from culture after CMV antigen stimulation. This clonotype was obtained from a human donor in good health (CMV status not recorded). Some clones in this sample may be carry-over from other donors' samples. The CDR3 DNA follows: TGTGCCAGCAGTTTACAGACAGTTTACAATGAGCAGTTCTTC. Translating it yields CASSLQTVYNEQFF.